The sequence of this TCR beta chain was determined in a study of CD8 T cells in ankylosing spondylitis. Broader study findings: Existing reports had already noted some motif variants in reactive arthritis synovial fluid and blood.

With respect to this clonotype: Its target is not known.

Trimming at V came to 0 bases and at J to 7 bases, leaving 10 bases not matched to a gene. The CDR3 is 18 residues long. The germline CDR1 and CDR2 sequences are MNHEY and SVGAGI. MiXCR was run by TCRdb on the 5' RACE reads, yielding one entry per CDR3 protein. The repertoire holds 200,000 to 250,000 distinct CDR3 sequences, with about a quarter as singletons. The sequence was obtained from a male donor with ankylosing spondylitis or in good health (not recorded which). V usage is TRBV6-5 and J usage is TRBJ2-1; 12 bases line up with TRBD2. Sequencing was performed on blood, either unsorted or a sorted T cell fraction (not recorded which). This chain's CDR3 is CASSYSGPTSGRKNEQFF. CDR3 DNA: TGTGCCAGCAGTTACTCAGGTCCTACTAGCGGGAGGAAGAATGAGCAGTTCTTC.